These T cell receptor beta chains were read from a single sample in a study of shared clonotypes between healthy human individuals. The repertoire was sequenced with immunoSEQ multiplex PCR; TCRdb's copy has only in-frame clones and lacks some. The data hold some 2 million clones, with approximately 94% observed a single time. The sequenced material came from naive CD8+ T cells sorted from blood. The receptors stem from a man aged 18 to 30 in good health. Each CDR3 is given with its conserved first and last residue. The D gene is left open where the match is weak. Clone size is not always given. Where it is, it says once, few, many or a class for expanded clones.

d_call	clone_size	v_call	j_call	cdr3_nt	cdr3_aa
NA	NA	TRBV7-8	TRBJ1-1	TGTGCCAGCAGCATAGACGGTAGGACTGAAGCTTTCTTT	CASSIDGRTEAFF
NA	NA	TRBV9	TRBJ2-1	TGTGCCAGCAGCGCTAGCGTAAACAATGAGCAGTTCTTC	CASSASVNNEQFF
TRBD1	NA	TRBV5-4	TRBJ2-7	TGTGCCAGCAGCCCCGGGACAGTCTACGAGCAGTACTTC	CASSPGTVYEQYF
TRBD2	NA	TRBV10-1	TRBJ2-3	TGCGCCAGCAGTGATATCACTAGCGGTACGCAGTATTTT	CASSDITSGTQYF
TRBD2	NA	TRBV5-1	TRBJ2-2	TGCGCCAGCAGTTCCTGGGGACTAGCGGGACCGAACACCGGGGAGCTGTTTTTT	CASSSWGLAGPNTGELFF
NA	NA	TRBV4-3	TRBJ1-2	TGCGCCAGCAGCCAAGAAGCGGCCAGCACCTTCAACTATGGCTACACCTTC	CASSQEAASTFNYGYTF
NA	few	TRBV7-9	TRBJ1-3	TGTGCCAGCAGCCTCAGCTTATCTCCGAACACCATATATTTT	CASSLSLSPNTIYF
NA	NA	TRBV4-1	TRBJ1-5	TGCGCCAGCAGCCAAGCTTGGGGCTTGGGCAATCAGCCCCAGCATTTT	CASSQAWGLGNQPQHF
NA	NA	TRBV9	TRBJ1-6	TGTGCCAGCAGCGTAGAGGATAATTCACCCCTCCACTTT	CASSVEDNSPLHF
NA	NA	TRBV4-3	TRBJ2-2	TGCGCCAGCAGCCAAGGAACCGGCGGGGAGCTGTTTTTT	CASSQGTGGELFF
TRBD1	NA	TRBV27	TRBJ1-1	TGTGCCAGCAGTCAAGGGACAGGGAGGTGGACTGAAGCTTTCTTT	CASSQGTGRWTEAFF
TRBD1	NA	TRBV29-1	TRBJ1-2	TGCAGCGTCAACGACAGGGGAGAGGGCTACACCTTC	CSVNDRGEGYTF
TRBD2	NA	TRBV7-2	TRBJ2-1	TGTGCCAGCAGCTCTGGGGCGGGAGCCTTAGGGGAGCAGTTCTTC	CASSSGAGALGEQFF
NA	NA	TRBV7-9	TRBJ2-3	TGTGCCAGCAGCGGTTTCGGGACCTGGGAGACAGATACGCAGTATTTT	CASSGFGTWETDTQYF
NA	NA	TRBV6-5	TRBJ1-1	TGTGCCAGCAGTATGTCAAGGGTATGGGGCACTGAAGCTTTCTTT	CASSMSRVWGTEAFF
NA	NA	TRBV7-2	TRBJ2-2	TGTGCCAGCAGCCAGAGGGCCGGGGAGCTGTTTTTT	CASSQRAGELFF
NA	NA	TRBV13	TRBJ2-2	TGTGCCAGCAGCTTAGTTGGGAATTCCGGGGAGCTGTTTTTT	CASSLVGNSGELFF
NA	NA	TRBV28	TRBJ1-1	TGTGCCAGCAGTTTGGCTCCCACGACAGGGAACACTGAAGCTTTCTTT	CASSLAPTTGNTEAFF
TRBD2	NA	TRBV7-9	TRBJ2-1	TGTGCCAGCAGCCCCACGGTAGCGGGAGGGCCTAGGTCCTACAATGAGCAGTTCTTC	CASSPTVAGGPRSYNEQFF
NA	NA	TRBV27	TRBJ1-1	TGTGCCAGCAGATCTACTGGAGATTACACTGAAGCTTTCTTT	CASRSTGDYTEAFF
NA	NA	TRBV5-1	TRBJ2-3	TGCGCCAGCAGCCCGCTGACAGGCGCCCCAGATACGCAGTATTTT	CASSPLTGAPDTQYF
NA	NA	TRBV19	TRBJ1-1	TGTGCCAGTAGGGGATTTGGCACTGAAGCTTTCTTT	CASRGFGTEAFF
NA	NA	TRBV18	TRBJ2-2	TGTGCCAGCTCACCTCAAACCCCCGGACACAGCCTCCTCACCGGGGAGCTGTTTTTT	CASSPQTPGHSLLTGELFF
TRBD2	NA	TRBV7-8	TRBJ2-3	TGTGCCAGCAGCACCCCGGGACTAGCGAGCCTTAAGCAGTATTTT	CASSTPGLASLKQYF
NA	NA	TRBV6-1	TRBJ1-1	TGTGCCAGCAGGTCTAGCGGGTGGGGCGTCGCTGAAGCTTTCTTT	CASRSSGWGVAEAFF
NA	NA	TRBV11-2	TRBJ1-4	TGTGCCAGCAGCTTAGACCTGAGGAATGAAAAACTGTTTTTT	CASSLDLRNEKLFF
TRBD2	once	TRBV2	TRBJ2-7	TGTGCCAAGGAAGCAACTAGCGGGAGAGCCGAGCAGTACTTC	CAKEATSGRAEQYF
TRBD2	once	TRBV13	TRBJ2-7	TGTGCCAGCAGCCCCTTTTCCGGGGGGGAGGCCGAGCAGTACTTC	CASSPFSGGEAEQYF
NA	NA	TRBV7-6	TRBJ2-2	TGTGCCAGCAGCCAAGGACAGTTTGGGACCGGGGAGCTGTTTTTT	CASSQGQFGTGELFF
NA	few	TRBV4-1	TRBJ1-6	TGCGCCAGCAGCCATCCCAATCTTCGGGTACCCCTCCACTTT	CASSHPNLRVPLHF
NA	NA	TRBV11-2	TRBJ2-3	TGTGCCAGCAGATGGGGCGAGGGCGGCACAGATACGCAGTATTTT	CASRWGEGGTDTQYF
TRBD2	NA	TRBV9	TRBJ2-4	TGTGCCAGCAGCCCGTCGGGACTAGCGGAAAACATTCAGTACTTC	CASSPSGLAENIQYF
NA	NA	TRBV7-3	TRBJ2-7	TGTGCCAGCAGCTCAGACGCGGGACCCTTCTACGAGCAGTACTTC	CASSSDAGPFYEQYF
NA	NA	TRBV9	TRBJ1-2	TGTGCCAGCGGGGACCTCACCGGCAGGGAGGTCCTCAGCTACACCTTC	CASGDLTGREVLSYTF
NA	NA	TRBV6-5	TRBJ1-2	TGTGCCAGCAGTTACTTCGGTCCCGGGTCGAACTATGGCTACACCTTC	CASSYFGPGSNYGYTF
NA	once	TRBV25-1	TRBJ1-1	TGTGCCAGCAGTGCCCGGGACACTCGGGGGGCTGAAGCTTTCTTT	CASSARDTRGAEAFF
NA	NA	TRBV19	TRBJ1-6	TGTGCCAGTAGTATAAATTGGCAGGGCCTAGGATCCCTCCACTTT	CASSINWQGLGSLHF
NA	NA	TRBV29-1	TRBJ2-1	TGCAGCTATTCCGGCCTGAGCTCCTACAATGAGCAGTTCTTC	CSYSGLSSYNEQFF
NA	NA	TRBV5-1	TRBJ1-1	TGCGCCAGCAGCTTGGCGTTGTTCACTGAAGCTTTCTTT	CASSLALFTEAFF
NA	NA	TRBV5-8	TRBJ2-3	TGTGCCAGCAGCCCCGCCCTGGGAGATACGCAGTATTTT	CASSPALGDTQYF
TRBD1	once	TRBV4-3	TRBJ2-7	TGCGCCAGCAGCGATGGGACAGGGATTTCCTACGAGCAGTACTTC	CASSDGTGISYEQYF
NA	NA	TRBV4-3	TRBJ1-1	TGCGCCAGCAGCCAAGATGGAGACAGTATGAACACTGAAGCTTTCTTT	CASSQDGDSMNTEAFF
NA	once	TRBV28	TRBJ1-4	TGTGCCAGCAGTTTATCAGGGAGGTGGAATGAAAAACTGTTTTTT	CASSLSGRWNEKLFF
NA	NA	TRBV7-2	TRBJ2-7	TGCGCCAGCAGCCCTTGGGGGGTCGAGCAGTACTTC	CASSPWGVEQYF
NA	NA	TRBV9	TRBJ1-1	TGTGCCAGCAGACCGACAGGGAACACTGAAGCTTTCTTT	CASRPTGNTEAFF